Sequencing of this T cell receptor (beta chain) was carried out in a study of tumor-infiltrating lymphocytes in primary liver carcinoma. A constant-region primer primed TCR beta cDNA synthesis from 400 to 550 ng of total RNA. Each TCR beta library was derived from three nested multiplex PCR rounds that employed slightly modified ARM-PCR. It was with TRBV1-TRBV30 forward primers and a C-beta reverse primer that the first two PCR rounds were run, at around 9 cycles each. TCRdb redid the calling of the multiplex PCR reads with MiXCR, one entry per CDR3 protein. The sample has about 30,000 distinct CDR3 sequences, roughly 77% seen once; the top ten hold 25% to 40%. With respect to this clonotype: One junction end does not reproduce the germline sequence, and a read error may be involved.

Starting material for RNA and DNA co-extraction consisted of about 20-32 mg of unsorted bulk tissue. Germline CDR1 reads SQVTM; CDR2 reads ANQGSEA. The CDR3 spans 13 residues. The chain is built from TRBV29-1 and TRBJ1-1; D not certain. Specimen: liver tumor tissue from sampling region 3. Indicated subset: tumor region T3, left-lateral pole. This TCR was sampled from a woman in her thirties with primary liver carcinoma and hepatitis B virus infection. This chain's CDR3 is CSVIARLNAEAFF. The CDR3, as DNA: TGCAGCGTTATAGCACGGCTGAACGCTGAAGCTTTCTTT.